Listed here are 28 T cell receptor beta chains from one sample, sequenced in a study of regulatory T cells in long-lasting Graves disease. Sequencing libraries for TCR beta were prepared with iRepertoire HTBI primers and Arm-PCR of CDR3 regions. Via MiXCR, TCRdb re-called the multiplex PCR reads, giving one row per CDR3 protein. The table has approximately 440,000 distinct CDR3 sequences, roughly 16% seen once. Regarding time point: newly diagnosed GD, antithyroid drugs for less than 3 months. PBMC RNA served as the TCR library source. Another study also made use of these data, one on T cells in Graves' hyperthyroidism and ophthalmopathy.

This specimen consisted of peripheral blood mononuclear cells (PBMCs), obtained at new diagnosis, from a patient treated with antithyroid drugs. Receptor source: a man in his forties with Graves disease.

The sample holds many counts of this clonotype. The J gene is TRBJ2-5, the V gene TRBV7-3; D unresolved. Germline V gene sequence: CDR1 SGHTA, CDR2 FQGTGA. The V gene lost 0 bases and the J gene lost 4 bases, with 9 bases spanning the gap. The length of the CDR3 is 14 residues. CDR3 region: CASSLTPSPETQYF. CDR3 in DNA: TGTGCCAGCAGCTTAACGCCCAGCCCAGAGACCCAGTACTTC.

This clonotype has at least ten counts. This chain joins TRBV20-1 and TRBJ2-1; tentative D call: TRBD2 (6 bases). The V gene lost 0 bases and the J gene lost 9 bases, with 12 bases spanning the gap. CDR3 size: 13 residues. CDR1 is DFQATT, CDR2 SNEGSKA, per germline (reference sequence). CDR3 protein: CSAREDWRGEQFF. CDR3 DNA sequence: TGCAGTGCTAGAGAGGACTGGCGGGGTGAGCAGTTCTTC.

This clonotype came up a few times. This chain links TRBV30 with TRBJ2-3; D call uncertain. This CDR3 comprises 14 residues. Germline V CDR1 and CDR2: GTSNPN, SVGIG (reference sequence). V lost 0 bases and J lost 1, with 8 bases in between. CDR3 region: CAWSVDMGTDTQYF. For the CDR3, the DNA is TGTGCCTGGAGTGTAGACATGGGCACAGATACGCAGTATTTT.

This clonotype was observed many times. The J gene is TRBJ1-2, the V gene TRBV7-2; possible D gene TRBD1, 5 bases. The CDR3 has 15 amino acids. CDR1 is SGHTA, CDR2 FQGNSA, per germline. V was pared by 5 bases and J by 0 bases, with 13 bases between. CDR3 in amino acids: CASSIGQAANYGYTF. CDR3 coding DNA: TGTGCCAGCAGCATAGGACAAGCCGCTAACTATGGCTACACCTTC.

A few counts support this clonotype. V and J are TRBV25-1 and TRBJ2-3, with 7 bases matching TRBD1. CDR3 length: 14 residues. V lost 5 bases, J lost 5 bases, and 7 bases stayed unmatched. Germline V gives CDR1 MGHDK, CDR2 SYGVNS. CDR3 loop: CASSIRQGQDTQYF. The CDR3 DNA is TGTGCCAGCAGTATAAGACAGGGTCAAGATACGCAGTATTTT. Combining the CDR3 with reference TRBV25-1 and TRBJ2-3 gives the whole variable domain EADIYQTPRYLVIGTGKKITLECSQTMGHDKMYWYQQDPGMELHLIHYSYGVNSTEKGDLSSESTVSRIRTEHFPLTLESARPSHTSQYLCASSIRQGQDTQYFGPGTRLTVL.

This clonotype was detected ten times or more. This chain connects TRBV27 to TRBJ2-2; D is perhaps TRBD1 (5 bases). Germline V gives CDR1 MNHEY, CDR2 SMNVEV (reference sequence). The CDR3 contains 17 residues. The V gene lost 9 bases and the J gene lost 2 bases, with 22 bases spanning the gap. CDR3 sequence (DNA): TGTGCCAGTAGAAACACAAAAGGGGCGGTAAACACCGGGGAGCTGTTTTTT. Translated: CASRNTKGAVNTGELFF.

The chain carries TRBV7-9 and TRBJ2-7, with 7 bases lining up with TRBD2. Germline-derived CDR1 and CDR2 are SEHNR and FQNEAQ (reference sequence). J was trimmed by 6 bases and V by 4 bases; bases with no gene match: 9. The CDR3 has 14 residues. This chain's CDR3 is CASSSLGAGTEQYF. CDR3 sequence (DNA): TGTGCCAGCAGCTCCCTGGGAGCGGGGACCGAGCAGTACTTC.

This clonotype showed up just a few times. The gene calls are TRBV24-1 and TRBJ2-3, with 10 bases aligning to TRBD2. After removal of 0 bases from V and 2 bases from J, the junction contained 1 base not matched to a gene. The CDR3 is made up of 16 amino acids. Germline V CDR1 and CDR2: KGHDR, SFDVKD. The CDR3 loop reads CATSDLSGRATDTQYF. CDR3 in DNA: TGTGCCACCAGTGATTTGAGCGGGAGGGCCACAGATACGCAGTATTTT.

This clonotype was seen many times. The chain joins TRBV28 to TRBJ2-7, with 8 bases identical to TRBD1. The CDR3 covers 13 residues. The germline V gene has CDR1 MDHEN and CDR2 SYDVKM. V dropped 9 bases and J dropped 6; count of bases not matched to a gene: 10. As DNA, the CDR3 is TGTGCCAGTTTAGGGGACAGGTTTAGCGAGCAGTACTTC. This codes for CASLGDRFSEQYF.

This clonotype has a count of ten or more. This rearrangement joins TRBV5-1 to TRBJ2-2, with 10 bases that match TRBD2. This CDR3 contains 16 residues. In germline, CDR1 is SGHRS, CDR2 YFSETQ. The V segment lost 3 bases and the J segment 2 bases; nucleotides outside the gene matches: 4. CDR3 protein: CASSSRTSGNTGELFF. In nucleotides, the CDR3 is TGCGCCAGCAGCTCGCGGACTAGCGGAAACACCGGGGAGCTGTTTTTT.

The rearrangement uses TRBV10-3 and TRBJ2-5; TRBD1 aligns across 10 bases. V shed 0 bases, J shed 5 bases, and the junction held 3 bases outside the gene matches. This CDR3 has 15 residues. From germline, CDR1 is ENHRY and CDR2 SYGVKD. DNA for the CDR3: TGTGCCATCAGTGAGTCCGGACAGGGGGAGGAGACCCAGTACTTC. As protein: CAISESGQGEETQYF.

This clonotype has only a few counts. The chain combines TRBV7-3 with TRBJ2-2; 8 bases agree with TRBD1. Germline CDR1 reads SGHTA; CDR2 reads FQGTGA. The CDR3 spans 16 residues. The V segment lost 5 bases and the J segment 4 bases; nucleotides outside the gene matches: 9. CDR3 DNA: TGTGCCAGCAGCACCCGACAGGGGTCGGGCACCGGGGAGCTGTTTTTT. It codes for CASSTRQGSGTGELFF.

This clonotype came up many times. One end of the junction is discordant with germline, which a read error may explain. The chain links TRBV5-1 to TRBJ2-7; 8 bases are shared with TRBD2. Germline CDR1 reads SGHRS; CDR2 reads YFSETQ. The CDR3 consists of 14 residues. The CDR3 sequence is CASSFAGRADEQYF. The CDR3 nucleotides read TGTGCCAGCAGCTTCGCCGGGAGGGCCGACGAGCAGTACTTC.

The chain joins TRBV7-9 to TRBJ1-5; a possible D gene is TRBD1 (5 bases). V shed 5 bases and J shed 3 bases, with 11 bases lying between them. The CDR3 is 14 amino acids. The germline CDR1 and CDR2 sequences are SEHNR and FQNEAQ (reference sequence). CDR3 nucleotide sequence: TGTGCCAGCAGCGAGGGGACCTACAATCAGCCCCAGCATTTT. It encodes CASSEGTYNQPQHF. Based on the CDR3 plus reference TRBV7-9 and TRBJ1-5, the full variable domain is DTGVSQNPRHKITKRGQNVTFRCDPISEHNRLYWYRQTLGQGPEFLTYFQNEAQLEKSRLLSDRFSAERPKGSFSTLEIQRTEQGDSAMYLCASSEGTYNQPQHFGDGTRLSIL.

The rearrangement uses TRBV9 and TRBJ2-3; 7 nucleotides line up with TRBD2. The CDR3 consists of 16 residues. CDR1 and CDR2 from the germline V gene are SGDLS and YYNGEE. V shed 3 bases and J 0 bases; nucleotides not matched to a gene: 7. CDR3: CASSAIGGSSTDTQYF. The CDR3 bases are TGTGCCAGCAGCGCCATTGGCGGGAGTAGCACAGATACGCAGTATTTT.

This clonotype has at least ten counts. Here the CDR3 reads CATGTPNTGELFF. The CDR3 DNA sequence: TGTGCCACTGGGACACCGAACACCGGGGAGCTGTTTTTT. J is TRBJ2-2 and V is TRBV15; D is perhaps TRBD1 (6 bases). The CDR3 contains 13 residues. The germline CDR1 and CDR2 sequences are LNHNV and YYDKDF (reference sequence). V lost 9 bases and J lost 0, with 8 bases in between.

This clonotype was counted ten times or more. This chain links TRBV7-2 with TRBJ2-3; 8 bases are a match to TRBD2. CDR3 size: 15 residues. Germline CDR1 and CDR2: SGHTA and FQGNSA. J was trimmed by 5 bases and V by 1 base; bases with no gene match: 5. CDR3 in amino acids: CASSLDGTRRDTQYF. The CDR3 nucleotides are TGTGCCAGCAGCTTAGACGGGACTAGGAGAGATACGCAGTATTTT.

This clonotype was counted between two and nine times. The chain is built from TRBV7-9 and TRBJ2-3; 12 nucleotides match TRBD2. Looked up from germline, CDR1 is SEHNR and CDR2 is FQNEAQ (reference sequence). With 5 bases clipped from V and 0 bases from J, the junction kept 12 bases outside the gene matches. The CDR3 extends over 19 amino acids. CDR3 DNA: TGTGCCAGCAGCAGAGGACTAGCGGGAATATGGGTGAGCACAGATACGCAGTATTTT. It specifies CASSRGLAGIWVSTDTQYF.

Comments on this clonotype: This may be a read error: a much more frequent sequence differs by one nucleotide. The genes are TRBV6-2 or TRBV6-3 and TRBJ2-3, with 7 bases lining up with TRBD2. The CDR3 length is 14 residues. Germline V gene lookup returns CDR1 MNHEY and CDR2 SVGEGT. After removal of 8 bases from V and 3 bases from J, the junction contained 8 bases not matched to a gene. The DNA for the CDR3 is TGTGCCAGCGCGATCCAAGCGGGAACAGATACGCAGTATTTT. Translating it yields CASAIQAGTDTQYF.

This clonotype was counted at least ten times. The chain couples TRBV12-3 or TRBV12-4 to TRBJ2-7, with 8 nucleotides matching TRBD1. The CDR3 is 13 amino acids. Trimming at V came to 6 bases and at J to 7 bases, leaving 8 bases not matched to a gene. Written as DNA, the CDR3 is TGTGCCAGCAGAGACAGGGGAGACGGGGAGCAGTACTTC. This encodes CASRDRGDGEQYF.

This clonotype was recorded many times. The genes are TRBV6-2 or TRBV6-3 and TRBJ2-1, with 7 positions matching TRBD1. The CDR3 is 16 residues long. V shed 5 bases, J shed 1 base, and the junction held 8 bases outside the gene matches. Germline lookup yields CDR1 MNHEY and CDR2 SVGEGT. The CDR3 loop is CASSGKGAQSYNEQFF. CDR3 coding DNA: TGTGCCAGCAGTGGGAAGGGGGCACAGTCCTACAATGAGCAGTTCTTC.

V and J are TRBV19 and TRBJ2-1; D possibly corresponds to TRBD2 (6 bases). V shed 5 bases and J shed 4 bases, with 21 bases lying between them. The CDR3 runs to 17 residues. CDR1 is LNHDA and CDR2 is SQIVND in the germline V gene (reference sequence). Here the CDR3 reads CASSSAPPGLQYNEQFF. The CDR3 DNA follows: TGTGCCAGTAGTTCTGCCCCCCCGGGACTCCAGTACAATGAGCAGTTCTTC. The full variable domain, completed using reference TRBV19 and TRBJ2-1, is DGGITQSPKYLFRKEGQNVTLSCEQNLNHDAMYWYRQDPGQGLRLIYYSQIVNDFQKGDIAEGYSVSREKKESFPLTVTSAQKNPTAFYLCASSSAPPGLQYNEQFFGPGTRLTVL.

This clonotype was recorded a few times. The chain recombines TRBV5-1 with TRBJ2-1; D unresolved. V lost 3 bases, J lost 8 bases, and 21 bases lay in between. This CDR3 has 16 amino acids. Germline V gives CDR1 SGHRS, CDR2 YFSETQ. This CDR3 is CASSSPYKNERYEQFF. The CDR3 region has the DNA TGCGCCAGCAGCTCCCCATACAAAAACGAACGTTATGAGCAGTTCTTC.

This clonotype was seen ten or more times. J is TRBJ2-7 and V is TRBV18, with D perhaps matching TRBD1 (6 bases). The CDR3 is 17 residues long. Between the trimmed V and J ends, which lost 2 bases and 0 bases, there was a span of 17 bases. Germline values: CDR1 KGHSH, CDR2 LQKENI. This chain's CDR3 is CASSPTSQGRYSYEQYF. The CDR3 DNA follows: TGTGCCAGCTCACCAACGTCGCAGGGGCGGTACTCCTACGAGCAGTACTTC.

This clonotype came up a few times. The chain uses TRBV12-3 or TRBV12-4 and TRBJ2-1; 8 bases match TRBD2. The CDR3 runs to 17 residues. J was trimmed by 8 bases and V by 2 bases; bases with no gene match: 14. In nucleotides, the CDR3 is TGTGCCAGCAGTTTAAGTGGACTAGCCTTGCTCTCTCATGAGCAGTTCTTC. Its protein product is CASSLSGLALLSHEQFF.

The chain uses TRBV2 and TRBJ1-2; possible D gene TRBD1, 6 bases. The V end was cut by 7 bases, the J end by 7 bases, with 16 bases between. In germline, CDR1 is SNHLY, CDR2 FYNNEI. This CDR3 is 13 amino acids long. The CDR3 here is CASNSRGGGGYTF. The CDR3 nucleotides are TGTGCCAGCAATTCCAGGGGAGGCGGTGGCTACACCTTC.

Of note for this clonotype: Only one base separates this from a far larger clonotype, so it likely reflects a read error. The chain is built from TRBV11-2 and TRBJ2-5; D possibly corresponds to TRBD2 (5 bases). With the DNA end fitting TRBJ2-7 better, the J assignment may be wrong. The germline V gene has CDR1 SGHAT and CDR2 FQNNGV. This CDR3 contains 13 residues. The CDR3 spells CASGLSRGTEQYF. The CDR3 DNA reads TGTGCCAGCGGCTTAAGTCGGGGAACCGAGCAGTACTTC.

This chain joins TRBV14 and TRBJ1-2; D uncertain. The CDR3 has 17 amino acids. V lost 0 bases, J lost 5 bases, and 19 bases lay in between. The germline CDR1 and CDR2 sequences are SGHDN and FVKESK. The CDR3 sequence is CASSQEGLGFKGYGYTF. CDR3 nucleotides: TGTGCCAGCAGCCAAGAAGGTTTGGGGTTCAAGGGATATGGCTACACCTTC.